This passage covers 29 T cell receptor beta chains from one sample sequenced in a study of technical replicates of blood from several donors. Data came from immunoSEQ multiplex PCR; TCRdb stores just in-frame clones and leaves some out. Of roughly 62,000 clones in the sample, roughly 90% were seen once. The material sequenced was PBMCs. Receptors were obtained from a human donor in good health. Some clones in this sample may be carry-over from other donors' samples.

The rearrangement joins TRBV19 to TRBJ1-2; D might be TRBD1 (5 bases). Trimming shortened V by 3 bases and J by 6 bases, and 14 bases separated the two germline ends. Germline lookup yields CDR1 LNHDA and CDR2 SQIVND (reference sequence). The CDR3 length is 14 residues. DNA of the CDR3: TGTGCCAGTAGTATCGGGGGGTCCGCCAATGGCTACACCTTC. This translates into CASSIGGSANGYTF.

This chain joins TRBV5-1 and TRBJ1-1, with 7 bases identical to TRBD1. The junction had 13 bases not matched to a gene; V was cut back by 5 bases and J by 0 bases. Germline-derived CDR1 and CDR2 are SGHRS and YFSETQ. This CDR3 has 17 amino acids. This CDR3 reads CASRPNGGQLLNTEAFF. In DNA form, the CDR3 reads TGCGCCAGCAGGCCGAATGGGGGACAGCTACTGAACACTGAAGCTTTCTTT.

The genes are TRBV6-1 and TRBJ1-2, with 11 nucleotides matching TRBD1. V lost 5 bases, J lost 5 bases, and 7 bases stayed unmatched. CDR1 and CDR2 from the germline V gene are MNHNS and SASEGT. CDR3 size: 15 residues. CDR3 amino acids: CASSLGGQGEYGYTF. The DNA for the CDR3 is TGTGCCAGCAGTTTAGGGGGACAGGGGGAGTATGGCTACACCTTC.

The sample holds a few counts of this clone. The CDR3 sequence: CASSGQPNQPQHF. CDR3 DNA: TGTGCCAGCAGTGGGCAGCCCAATCAGCCCCAGCATTTT. The chain joins TRBV27 to TRBJ1-5; no clear D gene. Between the trimmed V and J ends, which lost 5 bases and 3 bases, there was a span of 8 bases. The CDR3 contains 13 residues. Germline CDR1 MNHEY, CDR2 SMNVEV (reference sequence).

The chain combines TRBV11-1 with TRBJ1-1, with TRBD1 matching over 7 bases. Germline CDR1 is SGHAT and CDR2 is FQDESV (reference sequence). The V and J ends lost 7 bases and 1 base, in that order; junction bases with no gene match: 6. This CDR3 spans 14 amino acids. The CDR3 loop is CASNTGETNTEAFF. In DNA form, the CDR3 reads TGTGCCAGCAACACAGGGGAGACGAACACTGAAGCTTTCTTT.

V gene TRBV29-1 combines with J gene TRBJ2-7; tentatively, D is TRBD1 (6 bases). Germline CDR1 reads SQVTM; CDR2 reads ANQGSEA. The CDR3 is 12 amino acids. Trimming removed 7 bases from V and 1 base from J, with 11 bases in between. The CDR3 loop reads CSAQGLSYEQYF. CDR3 nucleotide sequence: TGCAGCGCGCAGGGGCTTTCCTACGAGCAGTACTTC.

The rearrangement joins TRBV7-9 to TRBJ2-7; TRBD2 agrees at 12 bases. Trimming removed 5 bases from V and 2 bases from J; junction bases left unmatched: 7. The CDR3 is 16 amino acids. The V gene's germline CDR1 is SEHNR and CDR2 FQNEAQ (reference sequence). CDR3 protein: CASSQPSGRAPYEQYF. The CDR3 coding sequence is TGTGCCAGCAGCCAGCCTAGCGGGAGGGCCCCCTACGAGCAGTACTTC.

This clone was recorded once. The chain employs TRBV29-1 and TRBJ2-1, with D maybe TRBD2 (6 bases). The CDR3 consists of 16 residues. CDR1 is SQVTM and CDR2 is ANQGSEA in the germline V gene. The V gene lost 0 bases and the J gene lost 7 bases, with 19 bases spanning the gap. The CDR3 DNA is TGCAGCGTTGAAGATCTCTCGGCCTATGCGGGGAATGAGCAGTTCTTC. Translated: CSVEDLSAYAGNEQFF.

V gene TRBV7-3 combines with J gene TRBJ2-1; 9 positions match TRBD2. J was trimmed by 8 bases and V by 1 base; bases with no gene match: 6. The CDR3 has 15 amino acids. Looked up from germline, CDR1 is SGHTA and CDR2 is FQGTGA. CDR3 nucleotide sequence: TGTGCCAGCAGCTTAAGAGCGGGGGGATACGATGAGCAGTTCTTC. Protein product: CASSLRAGGYDEQFF.

V gene TRBV28 combines with J gene TRBJ1-2; D not certain. Germline CDR1 is MDHEN and CDR2 is SYDVKM. V gave up 6 bases and J gave up 4 bases, with 6 bases separating them. This CDR3 spans 11 amino acids. The CDR3 loop reads CASSSVYGYTF. The CDR3 nucleotides are TGTGCCAGCAGCTCTGTCTATGGCTACACCTTC.

This clone was counted a single time. V gene TRBV19 combines with J gene TRBJ1-1; D is perhaps TRBD1 (5 bases). The CDR3 length is 14 residues. Trimming cost V 3 bases and J 1 base, with 9 bases left between them. The V gene's germline CDR1 is LNHDA and CDR2 SQIVND (reference sequence). This CDR3 is CASSIDSSNTEAFF. For the CDR3, the DNA is TGTGCCAGTAGTATCGACAGTTCGAACACTGAAGCTTTCTTT. Full variable domain (remainder filled in from reference TRBV19 and TRBJ1-1): DGGITQSPKYLFRKEGQNVTLSCEQNLNHDAMYWYRQDPGQGLRLIYYSQIVNDFQKGDIAEGYSVSREKKESFPLTVTSAQKNPTAFYLCASSIDSSNTEAFFGQGTRLTVV.

This chain connects TRBV27 to TRBJ2-7; a possible D gene is TRBD2 (6 bases). V dropped 1 base and J dropped 2 bases, with 9 bases sitting between them. Germline V gene sequence: CDR1 MNHEY, CDR2 SMNVEV (reference sequence). This CDR3 has 14 residues. The CDR3 nucleotides read TGTGCCAGCAGTTTATTGGGAGGCCCCTACGAGCAGTACTTC. Translation: CASSLLGGPYEQYF.

The V gene is TRBV7-2, the J gene TRBJ2-7, with 8 bases identical to TRBD2. CDR3 length equals 14 residues. Germline CDR1 is SGHTA and CDR2 is FQGNSA. J lost 4 bases, V lost 0 bases, and 2 bases had no gene match. Written as DNA, the CDR3 is TGTGCCAGCAGCTTAGCTAGCGGGGTATACGAGCAGTACTTC. It codes for CASSLASGVYEQYF.

This clone was recorded once. This rearrangement joins TRBV6-1 to TRBJ2-5, with 14 bases matching TRBD2. CDR1 and CDR2 (germline): MNHNS, SASEGT. The CDR3 sequence is 18 residues long. Losses at the gene ends were 5 bases for V and 0 bases for J; bases not matched to a gene: 8. CDR3 nucleotides: TGTGCCAGCAGTCAAGGACTAGCGGGAGGCCCGTACCAAGAGACCCAGTACTTC. Translating gives CASSQGLAGGPYQETQYF.

This sequence joins TRBV7-2 and TRBJ2-7; TRBD2 aligns across 12 bases. From germline, CDR1 is SGHTA and CDR2 FQGNSA. The CDR3 runs to 17 residues. The trim removed 5 bases at V and 7 bases at J, leaving 15 bases unmatched. CDR3 DNA sequence: TGTGCCAGCAGCCGGGGGATGCTAGCGGGGGGGCCAGGGGAGCAGTACTTC. Amino acid sequence: CASSRGMLAGGPGEQYF. The full variable domain, rest sourced from reference TRBV7-2 and TRBJ2-7, is GAGVSQSPSNKVTEKGKDVELRCDPISGHTALYWYRQSLGQGLEFLIYFQGNSAPDKSGLPSDRFSAERTGGSVSTLTIQRTQQEDSAVYLCASSRGMLAGGPGEQYFGPGTRLTVT.

The chain combines TRBV7-9 with TRBJ2-3, with 13 bases lining up with TRBD2. The CDR3 extends over 18 amino acids. The germline gives CDR1 SEHNR, CDR2 FQNEAQ (reference sequence). With 4 bases clipped from V and 3 bases from J, the junction kept 10 bases outside the gene matches. The CDR3: CASSSPGLAGPRTDTQYF. As DNA, the CDR3 is TGTGCCAGCAGCTCCCCGGGACTAGCGGGACCTAGGACAGATACGCAGTATTTT. Based on the CDR3 plus reference TRBV7-9 and TRBJ2-3, the full variable domain is DTGVSQNPRHKITKRGQNVTFRCDPISEHNRLYWYRQTLGQGPEFLTYFQNEAQLEKSRLLSDRFSAERPKGSFSTLEIQRTEQGDSAMYLCASSSPGLAGPRTDTQYFGPGTRLTVL.

This chain joins TRBV4-3 and TRBJ1-4; D may be TRBD1 (6 bases). V lost 0 bases to trimming and J lost 6 bases, with 14 bases between them. The CDR3 is made up of 16 amino acids. Germline V CDR1 and CDR2: LGHNA, YSLEER. In DNA, the CDR3 is TGCGCCAGCAGCCAAGAAACAGGGTATCTTCATGAAAAACTGTTTTTT. Its translation: CASSQETGYLHEKLFF.

V gene TRBV11-2 combines with J gene TRBJ2-7; the D gene is possibly TRBD2 (7 bases). This CDR3 has 16 amino acids. V lost 5 bases and J 1 base, leaving 18 bases between the germline ends. The germline V gene has CDR1 SGHAT and CDR2 FQNNGV. In nucleotides, the CDR3 is TGTGCCAGCAGCCAAAGATCCGGGGGGCATTCCTACGAGCAGTACTTC. This codes for CASSQRSGGHSYEQYF.

J is TRBJ1-1 and V is TRBV7-2; 10 positions agree with TRBD1. J lost 2 bases, V lost 7 bases, and 7 bases had no gene match. The CDR3 totals 15 residues. Germline CDR1 reads SGHTA; CDR2 reads FQGNSA. This CDR3 is CASTRDRGRNTEAFF. Here the CDR3 DNA reads TGTGCCAGCACCCGTGACAGGGGGCGAAACACTGAAGCTTTCTTT. Supplemented by reference TRBV7-2 and TRBJ1-1, the full variable domain reads GAGVSQSPSNKVTEKGKDVELRCDPISGHTALYWYRQSLGQGLEFLIYFQGNSAPDKSGLPSDRFSAERTGGSVSTLTIQRTQQEDSAVYLCASTRDRGRNTEAFFGQGTRLTVV.

The chain uses TRBV4-1 and TRBJ2-7; possible D gene TRBD1, 6 bases. Germline V gene data show CDR1 as MGHRA and CDR2 as YSYEKL. V was cut by 1 base and J by 3 bases, with 13 bases left in between. The CDR3 spans 15 residues. DNA of the CDR3: TGCGCCAGCAGCCAAGTACAGGGAGCAGGCTACGAGCAGTACTTC. Protein: CASSQVQGAGYEQYF.

This chain connects TRBV6-5 to TRBJ2-7; tentatively, D is TRBD1 (6 bases). The CDR3 has 15 amino acids. Germline CDR1 is MNHEY and CDR2 is SVGAGI. V was cut by 6 bases and J by 11 bases, with 26 bases left in between. CDR3 sequence: CASSWTDLQGSQKYF. CDR3 in DNA: TGTGCCAGCAGCTGGACAGATTTGCAAGGGTCGCAAAAGTACTTC.

The gene calls are TRBV5-4 and TRBJ2-7; 7 nucleotides line up with TRBD2. The ends lost 3 bases at V and 2 bases at J; junction bases unmatched: 5. The CDR3 loop spans 14 amino acids. CDR1 SGHNT and CDR2 YYREEE come from the germline V gene (reference sequence). CDR3: CASSYGSGTYEQYF. The CDR3, as DNA: TGTGCCAGCAGCTACGGAAGCGGGACCTACGAGCAGTACTTC.

The V call is TRBV11-2, the J call TRBJ2-1; 10 nucleotides agree with TRBD1. With V trimmed by 1 base and J by 6 bases, 3 bases remained unmatched. Germline CDR1 is SGHAT and CDR2 is FQNNGV. The length of the CDR3 is 15 residues. CDR3 amino acids: CASSLGQGARNEQFF. CDR3 in DNA: TGTGCCAGCAGCTTAGGACAGGGGGCGCGCAATGAGCAGTTCTTC.

The chain combines TRBV5-1 with TRBJ2-3, with D possibly TRBD1 on 6 matching bases. Germline assignment: CDR1 SGHRS and CDR2 YFSETQ. CDR3 length equals 12 residues. The V end was cut by 2 bases, the J end by 7 bases, with 8 bases between. As DNA, the CDR3 is TGCGCCAGCAGCTTACAGGGAAATACGCAGTATTTT. Its protein product is CASSLQGNTQYF.

The chain uses TRBV6-6 and TRBJ2-7, with 9 bases aligning to TRBD1. The CDR3 is made up of 15 amino acids. Trimming cost V 2 bases and J 3 bases; bases outside gene matches: 5. Germline-derived CDR1 and CDR2 are MNHNY and SVGAGI (reference sequence). The CDR3 here is CASSYKTGGGYEQYF. CDR3 bases: TGTGCCAGCAGTTACAAGACAGGGGGGGGCTACGAGCAGTACTTC.

This clone occurred once. V and J are TRBV2 and TRBJ1-1; 8 positions match TRBD1. From germline, CDR1 is SNHLY and CDR2 FYNNEI. The V segment lost 7 bases and the J segment 4 bases; nucleotides outside the gene matches: 11. The CDR3 covers 15 residues. This chain's CDR3 is CASTSSQGARTEAFF. The DNA of the CDR3 is TGTGCCAGCACCAGCTCCCAGGGGGCGCGCACTGAAGCTTTCTTT. Based on the CDR3 plus reference TRBV2 and TRBJ1-1, the full variable domain is EPEVTQTPSHQVTQMGQEVILRCVPISNHLYFYWYRQILGQKVEFLVSFYNNEISEKSEIFDDQFSVERPDGSNFTLKIRSTKLEDSAMYFCASTSSQGARTEAFFGQGTRLTVV.

The V gene is TRBV2, the J gene TRBJ2-5, with a possible D match to TRBD1 (6 bases). The CDR3 runs 15 residues. Germline CDR1 is SNHLY and CDR2 is FYNNEI. V gave up 1 base and J gave up 5 bases, with 14 bases separating them. CDR3 nucleotide sequence: TGTGCCAGCAGTGAAGATTTGGGGGCCGCGGAGACCCAGTACTTC. Translation gives CASSEDLGAAETQYF. Supplemented by reference TRBV2 and TRBJ2-5, the full variable domain reads EPEVTQTPSHQVTQMGQEVILRCVPISNHLYFYWYRQILGQKVEFLVSFYNNEISEKSEIFDDQFSVERPDGSNFTLKIRSTKLEDSAMYFCASSEDLGAAETQYFGPGTRLLVL.

This chain uses TRBV11-2 with TRBJ2-5; 13 bases line up with TRBD2. Germline V gene sequence: CDR1 SGHAT, CDR2 FQNNGV. This CDR3 has 14 amino acids. The ends lost 5 bases at V and 10 bases at J; junction bases unmatched: 7. The CDR3 DNA reads TGTGCCAGCAGCATGGGGACTAGCGGGGCGGTCCAGTACTTC. Residues: CASSMGTSGAVQYF.

This clone appeared once. The chain carries TRBV7-9 and TRBJ1-2; D gene unclear. The CDR3 extends over 13 amino acids. Per germline, CDR1 SEHNR and CDR2 FQNEAQ (reference sequence). Trimming shortened V by 3 bases and J by 5 bases, and 10 bases separated the two germline ends. CDR3: CASSFGDLYGYTF. Written as DNA, the CDR3 is TGTGCCAGCAGCTTCGGGGATCTATATGGCTACACCTTC.